This TCR beta chain appears in the sequencing data of a study of blood T cell repertoires in COVID-19. The germline gives CDR1 KGHDR, CDR2 SFDVKD. The CDR3 consists of 17 residues. With V trimmed by 8 bases and J by 2 bases, 13 bases remained unmatched. As originally analysed: Estimates of nucleated cell counts were drawn from the amplification of reference gene primers. Assay: immunoSEQ multiplex PCR; the TCRdb copy retains only in-frame clones and omits some. V and J calls and clone size come straight from that table; D and trimming were deduced from the DNA. The sample lists about 430,000 clones; 80% to 90% were seen once.

The V and J genes are TRBV24-1 and TRBJ1-5; TRBD1 agrees at 8 bases. This sequence was found in a man younger than 30 with COVID-19, enrolled during active disease. The sample comprised peripheral blood. This chain's CDR3 is CATKRQGKKTGNQPQHF. The CDR3 DNA reads as TGTGCCACCAAACGACAGGGGAAAAAAACGGGCAATCAGCCCCAGCATTTT.